This TCR beta chain stems from a study of identical twins. General study findings and limits: The models gave estimates that fell short of the out-of-frame TCR alpha sharing seen in monozygotic twins. Memory repertoires lacked the insertion deficit that abundant cord blood beta clonotypes showed.

Template switching added a universal primer site; cDNA carried unique molecular identifiers. A single record per CDR3 protein comes from TCRdb applying MiXCR to the 5' RACE reads. The sample lists 690,000 or so distinct CDR3 sequences; approximately 9% were seen once. This clonotype was counted a few times. Its matching antigen is unknown. The CDR3 is made up of 19 amino acids. The germline V gene encodes CDR1 MNHNS and CDR2 SASEGT. With V trimmed by 7 bases and J by 5 bases, 18 bases remained unmatched. The same sample was also used in a study of yellow fever vaccine responses in identical twins.

The chain is built from TRBV6-1 and TRBJ2-5, with 14 bases lining up with TRBD2. The sequenced sample consisted of PBMCs. This TCR was sampled from a woman younger than 30 in good health. The CDR3 region has the DNA TGTGCCAGCACCTCCTATACCGGGACTAGCGGGAGCTGGGGTGAGACCCAGTACTTC. It specifies CASTSYTGTSGSWGETQYF.